Included here is one T cell receptor beta chain sequence, with context. The data are from a study of blood T cells in healthy people across ages. Germline loops: CDR1 SEHNR, CDR2 FQNEAQ (reference sequence). CDR3 length: 14 amino acids. V dropped 6 bases and J dropped 5; count of bases not matched to a gene: 9. A sample-barcoded 5' primer and a J-beta primer mix were used in a second PCR of roughly 7 to 12 cycles. In TCRdb, the 5' RACE reads were re-called with MiXCR into one record per CDR3 protein. The sample shows about 680,000 distinct CDR3 sequences, over 45% of them seen only once. The sequence was collected from a woman aged 60-75 years in good health. Sequencing used blood. This chain joins TRBV7-9 and TRBJ2-7, with 8 bases identical to TRBD2. The CDR3 coding sequence is TGTGCCAGCAGAGCCAGCGGGAGTCGGAACGAGCAGTACTTC. Translated: CASRASGSRNEQYF.